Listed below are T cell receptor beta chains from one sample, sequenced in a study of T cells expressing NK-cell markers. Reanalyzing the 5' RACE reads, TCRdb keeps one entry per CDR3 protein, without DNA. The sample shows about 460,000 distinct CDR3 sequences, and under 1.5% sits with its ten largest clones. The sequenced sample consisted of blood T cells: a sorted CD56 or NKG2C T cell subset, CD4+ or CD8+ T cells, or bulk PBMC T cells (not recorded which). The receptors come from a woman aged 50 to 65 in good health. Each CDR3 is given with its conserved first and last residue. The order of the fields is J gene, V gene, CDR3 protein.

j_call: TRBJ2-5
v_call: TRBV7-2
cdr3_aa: CASSLDRAVQTQYF

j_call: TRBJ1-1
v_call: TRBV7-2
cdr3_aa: CASSPTGGQDTEAFF

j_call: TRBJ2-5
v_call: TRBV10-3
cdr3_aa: CAISEGTSGRYQETQYF

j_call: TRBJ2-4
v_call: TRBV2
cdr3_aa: CASSGVPFLAKNIQYF

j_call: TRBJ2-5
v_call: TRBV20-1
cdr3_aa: CSARDRGGLVRETQYF

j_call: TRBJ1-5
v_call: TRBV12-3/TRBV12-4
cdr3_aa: CASSLEMGGGGGQPQHF

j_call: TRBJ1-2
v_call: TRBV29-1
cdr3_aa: CSVDLQETSYTF

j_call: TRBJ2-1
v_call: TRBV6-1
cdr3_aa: CASSEALAPYNEQFF

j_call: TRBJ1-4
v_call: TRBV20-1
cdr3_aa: CSARVGAGNNEKLFF

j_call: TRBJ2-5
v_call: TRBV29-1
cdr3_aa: CSVEETGATSQETQYF

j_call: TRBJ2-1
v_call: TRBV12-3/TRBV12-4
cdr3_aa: CATAIGTSPNGEQFF

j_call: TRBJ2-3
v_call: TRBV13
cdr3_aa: CASSAGVAVDTQYF

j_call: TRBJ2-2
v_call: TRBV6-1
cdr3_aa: CASSGRGGAGTGELFF

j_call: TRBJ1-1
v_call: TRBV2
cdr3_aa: CASSDRTGKSTEAFF

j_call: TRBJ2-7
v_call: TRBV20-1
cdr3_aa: CSAGGTLGEQYF

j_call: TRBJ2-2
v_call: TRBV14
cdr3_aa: CASRPKTPAGELFF

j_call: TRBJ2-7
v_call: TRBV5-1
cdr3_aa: CASSLGVSYEQYF

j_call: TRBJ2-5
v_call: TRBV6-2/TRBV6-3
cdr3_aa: CASSSDRGGRETQYF

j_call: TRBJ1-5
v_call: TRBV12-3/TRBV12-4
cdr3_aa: CASSLAWTGARKPQHF

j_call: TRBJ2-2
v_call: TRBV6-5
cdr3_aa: CASSYSRTSGTGELFF

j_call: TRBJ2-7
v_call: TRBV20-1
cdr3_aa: CSARKLFSYEQYF

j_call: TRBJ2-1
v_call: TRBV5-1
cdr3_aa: CASSRGREMGNEQFF

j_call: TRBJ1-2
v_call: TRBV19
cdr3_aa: CASGREWSGYTF

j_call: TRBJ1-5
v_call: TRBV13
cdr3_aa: CASSLGAGDNQPQHF

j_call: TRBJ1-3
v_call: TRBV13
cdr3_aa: CASSLRTQPGNTIYF

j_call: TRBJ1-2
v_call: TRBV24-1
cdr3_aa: CATSDGGGDYGYTF

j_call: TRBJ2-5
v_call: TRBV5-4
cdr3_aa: CASSGQINRDREETQYF

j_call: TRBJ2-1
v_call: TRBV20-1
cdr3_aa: CSATADAGSEQFF

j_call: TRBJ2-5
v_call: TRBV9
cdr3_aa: CASSVGVLTSDQETQYF

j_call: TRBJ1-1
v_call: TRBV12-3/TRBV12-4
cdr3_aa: CASTRDSPQKAFF

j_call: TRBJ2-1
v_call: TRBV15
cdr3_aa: CATSRDRLAAGTEQFF

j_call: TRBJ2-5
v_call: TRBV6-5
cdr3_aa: CASSPFIAQRETQYF

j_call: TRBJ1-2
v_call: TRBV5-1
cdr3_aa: CASSSQEPYYGYTF

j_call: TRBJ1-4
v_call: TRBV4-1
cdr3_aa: CASSQGATVYNEKLFF